What follows are 5 T cell receptor beta chains derived from one specimen sequenced in a study of T cells in Graves' hyperthyroidism and ophthalmopathy. The investigators amplified TCR beta CDR3 regions from RNA transcripts. During a first-round RT-PCR of the TCR CDR3, the HTBI primer set was used. TCRdb recomputed calls from the multiplex PCR reads with MiXCR, one row per CDR3 protein. The sample lists approximately 360,000 distinct CDR3 sequences; about 15% were seen once. Material for sequencing was blood. These receptors all stem from a woman under 30 with Graves' hyperthyroidism that later progressed to Graves' ophthalmopathy.

The chain carries TRBV27 and TRBJ2-7; 10 nucleotides align to TRBD1. Germline CDR1 is MNHEY and CDR2 is SMNVEV (reference sequence). The J segment lost 6 bases and the V segment lost 7 bases, leaving 9 bases of the junction unmatched. This CDR3 spans 14 amino acids. CDR3 loop: CASNDRGLFGEQYF. The CDR3 nucleotides read TGTGCCAGCAACGACAGGGGGCTCTTCGGCGAGCAGTACTTC.

This clonotype was seen a few times. The V call is TRBV19, the J call TRBJ1-6; 7 nucleotides match TRBD1. Germline V gene data show CDR1 as LNHDA and CDR2 as SQIVND (reference sequence). The CDR3 spans 14 residues. With V trimmed by 6 bases and J by 7 bases, 6 bases remained unmatched. The CDR3 is CASRRGGTNSPLHF. In DNA, the CDR3 is TGTGCCAGTAGGAGAGGGGGCACCAATTCACCCCTCCACTTT. The variable domain in full, with the rest retrieved from reference TRBV19 and TRBJ1-6, is DGGITQSPKYLFRKEGQNVTLSCEQNLNHDAMYWYRQDPGQGLRLIYYSQIVNDFQKGDIAEGYSVSREKKESFPLTVTSAQKNPTAFYLCASRRGGTNSPLHFGNGTRLTVT.

The chain carries TRBV27 and TRBJ2-1; no firm D call. The ends were cut back, 0 bases at V and 6 bases at J, with 15 bases in the middle. Germline CDR1 reads MNHEY; CDR2 reads SMNVEV (reference sequence). The CDR3 loop spans 16 amino acids. This CDR3 is CASSLSKGLGPNEQFF. DNA of the CDR3: TGTGCCAGCAGTTTATCGAAAGGGCTAGGGCCCAATGAGCAGTTCTTC.

The V call is TRBV6-1, the J call TRBJ2-7; D unresolved. Germline V CDR1 and CDR2: MNHNS, SASEGT. This CDR3 contains 14 residues. V lost 7 bases to trimming and J lost 0 bases, with 13 bases between them. CDR3: CASIPRAYSYEQYF. DNA of the CDR3: TGTGCCAGCATCCCCCGGGCATACTCCTACGAGCAGTACTTC.

The table lists this clonotype with a few counts. The chain recombines TRBV3-1 with TRBJ2-4; possibly TRBD1 for D (6 bases). V was clipped by 5 bases and J by 2 bases, with 7 bases between them. The CDR3 length is 13 residues. Per germline, CDR1 LGHDT and CDR2 YNNKEL (reference sequence). CDR3 residues: CASSTGSKNIQYF. DNA of the CDR3: TGTGCCAGCAGCACAGGGTCCAAAAACATTCAGTACTTC.